The next 14 T cell receptor beta chains were all read from a single sample in a study of early T cells in non-severe SARS-CoV-2 infection. Each CDR3 protein is one row after TCRdb ran MiXCR on the 5' RACE reads. The sample holds about 50,000 distinct CDR3 sequences, under 7.5% seen once. This sample comprised whole blood, obtained at baseline. These receptors were taken from an adult who was a healthcare worker with PCR-confirmed SARS-CoV-2 infection or an uninfected control (not recorded which).

This clonotype turned up a few times. The rearrangement joins TRBV6-1 to TRBJ1-1; TRBD1 might be the D (5 bases). The CDR3 covers 16 residues. V was cut by 6 bases and J by 4 bases, with 21 bases left in between. CDR1 and CDR2 (germline): MNHNS, SASEGT. This CDR3 reads CASRRWTRPQGTEAFF. CDR3 in DNA: TGTGCCAGCAGAAGATGGACAAGGCCCCAGGGCACTGAAGCTTTCTTT.

This clonotype came up many times. The chain couples TRBV4-3 to TRBJ2-2; 9 bases line up with TRBD2. V gave up 6 bases and J gave up 8 bases; unmatched junction bases: 10. The CDR3 has 15 amino acids. CDR1 and CDR2 (germline): LGHNA, YSLEER. The CDR3 loop is CASSRGLANKGELFF. As DNA, the CDR3 is TGCGCCAGCAGTAGAGGACTAGCGAACAAAGGGGAGCTGTTTTTT.

This clonotype was counted only a few times. This chain links TRBV7-2 with TRBJ2-1; possibly TRBD1 or TRBD2 for D (5 bases each). Trimming stripped 1 base from V and 4 bases from J, with 11 bases between. Germline CDR1 and CDR2: SGHTA and FQGNSA. The CDR3 runs to 15 residues. The CDR3 loop is CASSLGGWQYNEQFF. The CDR3 bases are TGTGCCAGCAGCTTAGGGGGGTGGCAGTACAATGAGCAGTTCTTC. Full variable domain (rest looked up from reference TRBV7-2 and TRBJ2-1): GAGVSQSPSNKVTEKGKDVELRCDPISGHTALYWYRQSLGQGLEFLIYFQGNSAPDKSGLPSDRFSAERTGGSVSTLTIQRTQQEDSAVYLCASSLGGWQYNEQFFGPGTRLTVL.

In its sample, this clonotype was seen many times. The V call is TRBV28, the J call TRBJ2-2; 7 bases agree with TRBD1. J gave up 5 bases and V 5 bases, and 11 bases lay outside the gene matches. The germline gives CDR1 MDHEN, CDR2 SYDVKM. There are 16 residues in the CDR3. The CDR3 protein is CASSRSSSGGTGELFF. Written as DNA, the CDR3 is TGTGCCAGCAGTCGCTCATCTTCAGGGGGAACCGGGGAGCTGTTTTTT.

This clonotype showed up just a few times. The chain uses TRBV7-9 and TRBJ2-1, with a tentative D call TRBD1 (6 bases). Germline assignment: CDR1 SEHNR and CDR2 FQNEAQ (reference sequence). CDR3 size: 16 residues. V was pared by 2 bases and J by 3 bases, with 14 bases between. This chain's CDR3 is CASSLYGTQIYNEQFF. The DNA of the CDR3 is TGTGCCAGCAGCTTATATGGGACACAGATCTACAATGAGCAGTTCTTC.

The V gene is TRBV11-2, the J gene TRBJ2-5; D possibly corresponds to TRBD2 (5 bases). Germline lookup yields CDR1 SGHAT and CDR2 FQNNGV. The CDR3 runs 14 residues. V lost 4 bases and J lost 2, with 11 bases in between. DNA for the CDR3: TGTGCCAGCAGCTCGGGGATCCAACAAGAGACCCAGTACTTC. Translating gives CASSSGIQQETQYF.

This clonotype was observed many times. V gene TRBV4-1 combines with J gene TRBJ1-1; no clear D. Germline V gene data show CDR1 as MGHRA and CDR2 as YSYEKL. The CDR3 extends over 14 amino acids. The V and J ends lost 1 base and 4 bases respectively, with 10 bases between them. In nucleotides, the CDR3 is TGCGCCAGCAGCCAAGGGGCGGCAGGCACTGAAGCTTTCTTT. Translation: CASSQGAAGTEAFF.

The rearrangement links TRBV6-1 to TRBJ2-5; no definite D call. Germline loops: CDR1 MNHNS, CDR2 SASEGT. The ends were cut back, 3 bases at V and 2 bases at J, with 10 bases in the middle. The CDR3 contains 14 residues. The CDR3 DNA reads TGTGCCAGCAGTGAGGGTGTAAGTCAAGAGACCCAGTACTTC. It translates to CASSEGVSQETQYF.

Only a few counts were recorded for this clonotype. This chain uses TRBV24-1 with TRBJ2-3; weak D call: TRBD1 (5 bases). CDR1 is KGHDR, CDR2 SFDVKD, per germline. This CDR3 is 15 amino acids long. V was shortened by 4 bases and J by 2 bases, with 12 bases between the two germline ends. The CDR3 sequence: CATSEPQGPTDTQYF. DNA for the CDR3: TGTGCCACCAGTGAGCCTCAGGGTCCCACAGATACGCAGTATTTT.

The CDR3 DNA follows: TGCGCCAGCAGCCCCCTGGGGACAGGGGGCGCGAGGGCCAACACTGAAGCTTTCTTT. It is translated as CASSPLGTGGARANTEAFF. The chain employs TRBV4-1 and TRBJ1-1, with TRBD1 identical over 12 bases. The V gene's germline CDR1 is MGHRA and CDR2 YSYEKL. With 4 bases clipped from V and 2 bases from J, the junction kept 14 bases outside the gene matches. The CDR3 has 19 amino acids.

This clonotype was counted at least ten times. The chain combines TRBV7-2 with TRBJ1-2; D is undetermined. V lost 1 base to trimming and J lost 3 bases, with 0 bases between them. The CDR3 is 11 amino acids. CDR1 is SGHTA, CDR2 FQGNSA, per germline. The CDR3 DNA sequence: TGTGCCAGCAGCTTAGACTATGGCTACACCTTC. As protein: CASSLDYGYTF.

The J gene is TRBJ2-2, the V gene TRBV25-1; TRBD2 agrees at 9 bases. The germline V gene encodes CDR1 MGHDK and CDR2 SYGVNS. The V gene end was trimmed by 2 bases and the J gene end by 5 bases; junction bases not matched to a gene: 12. The CDR3 sequence is 18 residues long. CDR3 protein: CASSEGGRVLAGTGELFF. The CDR3 DNA reads as TGTGCCAGCAGTGAAGGCGGTCGAGTCCTAGCGGGAACCGGGGAGCTGTTTTTT.

This clonotype was recorded at least ten times. This chain connects TRBV7-2 to TRBJ2-5; D is ambiguous. The V end was cut by 1 base, the J end by 0 bases, with 6 bases between. The germline gives CDR1 SGHTA, CDR2 FQGNSA. The CDR3 has 14 amino acids. CDR3 sequence: CASSLGRHQETQYF. Written as DNA, the CDR3 is TGTGCCAGCAGCTTAGGGCGCCACCAAGAGACCCAGTACTTC.

This clonotype has just a few counts. The V gene is TRBV3-1, the J gene TRBJ2-7, with 9 positions matching TRBD1. The ends lost 0 bases at V and 9 bases at J; junction bases unmatched: 6. Germline-derived CDR1 and CDR2 are LGHDT and YNNKEL (reference sequence). This CDR3 contains 14 residues. This CDR3 is CASSQDLTGGVQYF. In DNA form, the CDR3 reads TGTGCCAGCAGCCAAGACCTGACAGGGGGAGTGCAGTACTTC.